This T cell receptor (beta chain) derives from a study of control samples from healthy donors and cancer patients (dated by TCRdb to between 2020 and 2021). Notes on this clone: The clone's antigen remains unknown. No quality values exist for individual bases; no much larger clone is one base distant.

Library preparation used the immunoSEQ multiplex PCR assay. TCRdb limited this immuneACCESS table to in-frame rearrangements with V and J called. A share of clones is missing; checked studies link under half to unresolved V genes, and the rest is unexplained. A total of about 79,000 clones appear in this sample, more than 85% of them only once. 1.3% of the sample lies in the top ten. According to the germline V gene (reference sequence), CDR1 reads SGHNT and CDR2 reads YYREEE. V lost 4 bases and J lost 7 bases; the stretch between them is 14 bases long. Taken from cysteine to phenylalanine, the CDR3 has 13 residues. The kept DNA is CDR3 alone, 39 bases in frame from the first base.

This clonotype originated in a woman aged 40 to 50 with lung cancer. Sequencing used PBMCs. In this chain, TRBV5-4 is recombined with TRBJ1-2; no D gene call is confident. Here the CDR3 is given as CASSRQGLFGYTF. The nucleotides are TGTGCCAGCAGCAGGCAAGGGTTATTTGGCTACACCTTC.